A single sample gave rise to the 26 T cell receptor beta chains below, sequenced in a study of vaccination and CD4 T cells after COVID-19. Specified treatment: approximately nine-day PBMC culture with coronavirus spike peptide pools or control peptides (ViraFEST assay). The Oncomine TCR Beta short-read assay was applied to DNA of cultured CD4+ T cells. TCRdb reanalysed the PCR reads using MiXCR and keeps one entry per CDR3 protein. Here the sample spans 7,300 or so distinct CDR3 sequences, 73% being singletons. These receptors have no identified antigens. Sequenced sample: CD4+ T cells from blood, cultured in vitro. Receptors originate from a human donor who had recovered from COVID-19.

The CDR3 loop is CASSSKTSGRIGTQYF. CDR3 nucleotide sequence: TGTGCCAGCAGCTCAAAGACTAGCGGGAGAATTGGGACCCAGTACTTC. The chain carries TRBV7-2 and TRBJ2-5; 12 bases agree with TRBD2. This CDR3 has 16 residues. The V and J ends lost 4 bases and 7 bases, in that order; junction bases with no gene match: 10. In germline, CDR1 is SGHTA, CDR2 FQGNSA.

V and J are TRBV24-1 and TRBJ1-2, with D hard to call. With 5 bases removed from V and 4 bases from J, the gap between germline ends came to 7 bases. The CDR3 sequence is 12 residues long. Germline-derived CDR1 and CDR2 are KGHDR and SFDVKD. The CDR3 bases are TGTGCCACCAGTGTAGCAGGCTATGGCTACACCTTC. It codes for CATSVAGYGYTF.

In this sample, this clonotype turned up a few times. This chain's CDR3 is CASSYLSNYGYTF. The CDR3, as DNA: TGTGCCAGCAGTTACCTGTCTAACTATGGCTACACCTTC. This chain uses TRBV6-2 or TRBV6-3 with TRBJ1-2; no clear D gene. Trimming pared 2 bases from V and 0 bases from J, leaving 4 bases between. The CDR3 sequence is 13 residues long. CDR1 and CDR2 from the germline V gene are MNHEY and SVGEGT.

A few counts support this clonotype. This chain links TRBV20-1 with TRBJ2-2, with TRBD2 matching over 7 bases. The CDR3 has 13 amino acids. Germline assignment: CDR1 DFQATT and CDR2 SNEGSKA (reference sequence). The junction had 3 bases not matched to a gene; V was cut back by 3 bases and J by 5 bases. The CDR3 loop is CSASGRRTGELFF. DNA for the CDR3: TGCAGTGCTAGCGGGAGGCGGACCGGGGAGCTGTTTTTT.

This clonotype was detected only a few times. This chain links TRBV6-1 with TRBJ2-7; D is perhaps TRBD2 (6 bases). The V gene lost 4 bases and the J gene lost 5 bases, with 15 bases spanning the gap. The CDR3 runs to 14 residues. Germline V gene data show CDR1 as MNHNS and CDR2 as SASEGT. CDR3 coding DNA: TGTGCCAGCAGTGTTTTTTCGGCGGGGAACGAGCAGTACTTC. This gives the protein CASSVFSAGNEQYF.

This clonotype was detected a few times. This chain uses TRBV24-1 with TRBJ2-3; D unclear. Trimming took 3 bases from V and 0 from J, leaving 12 bases between them. The CDR3 loop spans 16 amino acids. The germline V gene encodes CDR1 KGHDR and CDR2 SFDVKD. The CDR3 nucleotides are TGTGCCACCAGTGATCCGACCGGTACTAGCACAGATACGCAGTATTTT. Protein: CATSDPTGTSTDTQYF.

This clonotype is deemed medium-sized. This chain links TRBV19 with TRBJ1-2; weak D call: TRBD1 (5 bases). The V end was cut by 3 bases, the J end by 5 bases, with 16 bases between. The CDR3 has 15 amino acids. The V gene's germline CDR1 is LNHDA and CDR2 SQIVND (reference sequence). The CDR3 nucleotides are TGTGCCAGTAGTATCGGGAGCGACAGACCTTATGGCTACACCTTC. Protein: CASSIGSDRPYGYTF.

A single count supports this clonotype. The genes are TRBV7-2 and TRBJ1-2, with a tentative D call TRBD1 (5 bases). Germline assignment: CDR1 SGHTA and CDR2 FQGNSA. The germline V and J ends were trimmed by 5 bases and 0 bases, with 7 bases remaining between them. CDR3 size: 13 residues. CDR3 in DNA: TGTGCCAGCAGCGTACAGGCTAACTATGGCTACACCTTC. It is translated as CASSVQANYGYTF.

This chain uses TRBV6-1 with TRBJ1-5, with 8 positions matching TRBD1. The germline CDR1 and CDR2 sequences are MNHNS and SASEGT. V was clipped by 5 bases and J by 5 bases; unmatched bases: 8. This CDR3 is 15 amino acids long. The CDR3 reads CASSLTGDGYQPQHF. CDR3 bases: TGTGCCAGCAGTCTGACAGGGGATGGGTATCAGCCCCAGCATTTT.

This chain uses TRBV30 with TRBJ1-2; D not resolved. V was trimmed by 0 bases and J by 5 bases, leaving 10 bases between them. The CDR3 length is 13 residues. CDR1 is GTSNPN, CDR2 SVGIG, per germline (reference sequence). Here the CDR3 DNA reads TGTGCCTGGAGTGTAGTCGTAGGGTATGGCTACACCTTC. Its translation is CAWSVVVGYGYTF.

This clonotype was counted a few times. V and J are TRBV14 and TRBJ1-6; D remains unclear. Germline lookup yields CDR1 SGHDN and CDR2 FVKESK. The CDR3 length is 16 residues. Deletions cut 1 base from V and 7 bases from J, with 14 bases between. In DNA, the CDR3 is TGTGCCAGCAGCCAAGGTTTGGCGGCGAGAAATTCACCCCTCCACTTT. Its protein product is CASSQGLAARNSPLHF.

This chain links TRBV2 with TRBJ1-6; a possible D gene is TRBD1 (5 bases). V lost 5 bases to trimming and J lost 7 bases, with 15 bases between them. CDR1 SNHLY and CDR2 FYNNEI come from the germline V gene. This CDR3 has 15 residues. The CDR3 bases are TGTGCCAGCAGTTCCCAAGGGTGGGACAATTCACCCCTCCACTTT. Residues: CASSSQGWDNSPLHF.

The rearrangement joins TRBV15 to TRBJ1-2; D remains ambiguous. Trimming removed 0 bases from V and 7 bases from J, with 15 bases in between. This CDR3 has 15 residues. The germline V gene has CDR1 LNHNV and CDR2 YYDKDF (reference sequence). The CDR3 spells CATSRDRATEAGYTF. CDR3 nucleotide sequence: TGTGCCACCAGCAGAGATAGGGCAACTGAAGCTGGCTACACCTTC. Supplemented by reference TRBV15 and TRBJ1-2, the full variable domain reads DAMVIQNPRYQVTQFGKPVTLSCSQTLNHNVMYWYQQKSSQAPKLLFHYYDKDFNNEADTPDNFQSRRPNTSFCFLDIRSPGLGDTAMYLCATSRDRATEAGYTFGSGTRLTVV.

The chain couples TRBV6-1 to TRBJ2-7; a possible D gene is TRBD1 (6 bases). Trimming pared 5 bases from V and 0 bases from J, leaving 17 bases between. CDR1 is MNHNS and CDR2 is SASEGT in the germline V gene. The length of the CDR3 is 16 residues. CDR3 loop: CASSSIQGRSSYEQYF. The CDR3 DNA reads TGTGCCAGCAGTAGCATTCAGGGGCGAAGCTCCTACGAGCAGTACTTC.

V gene TRBV28 combines with J gene TRBJ1-2; no reliable D call. This CDR3 region has 13 residues. Per the germline V gene, CDR1 is MDHEN and CDR2 is SYDVKM. V dropped 6 bases and J dropped 4 bases, with 12 bases sitting between them. The CDR3 loop reads CASSSAGSYGYTF. CDR3 coding DNA: TGTGCCAGCAGCTCCGCGGGGAGCTATGGCTACACCTTC.

The count of this clonotype is one. This chain links TRBV19 with TRBJ1-2; the D gene is possibly TRBD1 (5 bases). Trimming removed 9 bases from V and 2 bases from J, with 10 bases in between. CDR1 LNHDA and CDR2 SQIVND come from the germline V gene (reference sequence). CDR3 size: 12 residues. The CDR3 DNA reads TGTGCCAGCCAACAGGCAAACTATGGCTACACCTTC. It specifies CASQQANYGYTF.

This clonotype was seen only a few times. The V gene is TRBV7-9, the J gene TRBJ1-6; D not resolved. The V gene lost 4 bases and the J gene lost 4 bases, with 8 bases spanning the gap. Germline V gene lookup returns CDR1 SEHNR and CDR2 FQNEAQ (reference sequence). The CDR3 spans 14 residues. CDR3 amino acids: CASSSRGYNSPLHF. CDR3 coding DNA: TGTGCCAGCAGCTCTCGGGGTTATAATTCACCCCTCCACTTT.

The chain links TRBV2 to TRBJ2-7, with D possibly matching TRBD2 (6 bases). CDR3 length: 14 amino acids. Per germline, CDR1 SNHLY and CDR2 FYNNEI. V was shortened by 9 bases and J by 1 base, with 16 bases between the two germline ends. The CDR3 protein is CASETGVQSYEQYF. The CDR3 DNA reads as TGTGCCAGTGAGACGGGGGTTCAATCCTACGAGCAGTACTTC.

The CDR3 region is CASSQDPQETQYF. The CDR3 coding sequence is TGTGCCAGCAGCCAGGACCCCCAAGAGACCCAGTACTTC. The V call is TRBV7-3, the J call TRBJ2-5; D ambiguous. V lost 5 bases, J lost 1 base, and 8 bases lay in between. The CDR3 sequence is 13 residues long. Germline loops: CDR1 SGHTA, CDR2 FQGTGA.

The chain joins TRBV27 to TRBJ1-1, with D possibly matching TRBD1 (6 bases). CDR1 is MNHEY and CDR2 is SMNVEV in the germline V gene (reference sequence). CDR3 length: 15 residues. V shed 3 bases and J shed 6 bases, with 17 bases lying between them. In DNA, the CDR3 is TGTGCCAGCAGTTTCCTCAAGGGGGGGCGCGCTGAAGCTTTCTTT. Its protein is CASSFLKGGRAEAFF.

The chain carries TRBV7-2 and TRBJ2-7; D possibly corresponds to TRBD1 (5 bases). The CDR3 is 16 residues long. CDR1 is SGHTA, CDR2 FQGNSA, per germline. Trimming pared 2 bases from V and 3 bases from J, leaving 17 bases between. The CDR3: CASSLRGTVSNYEQYF. The CDR3 DNA reads TGTGCCAGCAGCTTAAGGGGAACGGTCAGCAACTACGAGCAGTACTTC.

J is TRBJ2-7 and V is TRBV29-1; D unclear. The germline CDR1 and CDR2 sequences are SQVTM and ANQGSEA. The CDR3 covers 12 residues. Trimming pared 5 bases from V and 1 base from J, leaving 9 bases between. CDR3 protein: CSVTHLSYEQYF. CDR3 nucleotide sequence: TGCAGCGTTACGCACTTATCCTACGAGCAGTACTTC.

The chain combines TRBV28 with TRBJ1-5, with a tentative D call TRBD1 (5 bases). The CDR3 contains 17 residues. CDR1 and CDR2 (germline): MDHEN, SYDVKM. The V end lost 6 bases, the J end lost 3 bases, and 21 bases lay between the germline ends. CDR3 nucleotides: TGTGCCAGCAGATTGGCCCAGGGCCGGTCCCCCAATCAGCCCCAGCATTTT. It is translated as CASRLAQGRSPNQPQHF.

V and J are TRBV20-1 and TRBJ1-5, with D unclear. The V gene lost 6 bases and the J gene lost 0 bases, with 6 bases spanning the gap. This CDR3 contains 12 residues. Germline assignment: CDR1 DFQATT and CDR2 SNEGSKA (reference sequence). CDR3 sequence: CSAGDSNQPQHF. The CDR3 nucleotides read TGCAGTGCCGGGGATAGCAATCAGCCCCAGCATTTT.

The table lists this clonotype with a few counts. V and J are TRBV27 and TRBJ1-2; D unclear. The V end was cut by 0 bases, the J end by 0 bases, with 11 bases between. Germline V lookup: CDR1 MNHEY, CDR2 SMNVEV (reference sequence). The CDR3 has 16 residues. The CDR3 bases are TGTGCCAGCAGTTTATCGGCACATCAGGCTAACTATGGCTACACCTTC. Protein product: CASSLSAHQANYGYTF.

This chain uses TRBV27 with TRBJ2-7, with 10 positions matching TRBD2. This CDR3 contains 15 residues. Germline loops: CDR1 MNHEY, CDR2 SMNVEV (reference sequence). The ends lost 5 bases at V and 3 bases at J; junction bases unmatched: 7. In nucleotides, the CDR3 is TGTGCCAGCAGTCACATAGCGGGGGGCCGCTACGAGCAGTACTTC. It is translated as CASSHIAGGRYEQYF.